These T cell receptor beta chains were read from a single sample in a study of OX40 agonist ivuxolimab in advanced cancers. The assay was immunoSEQ multiplex PCR, and TCRdb's table has in-frame clones only and misses some. The top ten clones hold approximately 2.8% of a sample with around 70,000 clones, about 86% of them seen once. This specimen consisted of CD4+ or CD8+ T cells sorted from blood, obtained in a trial of the OX40 agonist ivuxolimab. The receptor set was obtained from an adult with an advanced solid tumor such as melanoma, head and neck, liver or kidney cancer. CDR3s include the opening cysteine and the closing phenylalanine or tryptophan. Each record gives: D gene, clone size, CDR3 length, J gene, V gene, CDR3 DNA, CDR3 protein. A D gene is named only where the DNA matches it firmly. For some rows the clone size is stated as once, few or many, or as a class when expanded; others skip it.

d_gene: NA; abundance: once; len: 16; j_gene: TRBJ2-3; v_gene: TRBV4-2; CDR3nt: TGTGCCAGCAGCCAAGATTGGGTGGCTAGGCCAGATACGCAGTATTTT; CDR3aa: CASSQDWVARPDTQYF
d_gene: NA; abundance: NA; len: 18; j_gene: TRBJ2-1; v_gene: TRBV7-3; CDR3nt: TGTGCCAGCAGCTTAACCGGGCAGGGGGCTGGCGGGAGACATGAGCAGTTCTTC; CDR3aa: CASSLTGQGAGGRHEQFF
d_gene: NA; abundance: NA; len: 13; j_gene: TRBJ2-7; v_gene: TRBV6-5; CDR3nt: TGTGCCAGCCATCCAGCAAACTCCTACGAGCAGTACTTC; CDR3aa: CASHPANSYEQYF
d_gene: NA; abundance: NA; len: 13; j_gene: TRBJ2-5; v_gene: TRBV7-3; CDR3nt: TGTGCCAGCAGCTTAACTGCCCAAGAGACCCAGTACTTC; CDR3aa: CASSLTAQETQYF
d_gene: NA; abundance: NA; len: 12; j_gene: TRBJ1-2; v_gene: TRBV27; CDR3nt: TGTGCCAGCAGTTTCCGAGGGGATGGCTACACCTTC; CDR3aa: CASSFRGDGYTF
d_gene: NA; abundance: NA; len: 11; j_gene: TRBJ2-5; v_gene: TRBV20-1; CDR3nt: TGCAGTGCGGCCGGGCAAGAGACCCAGTACTTC; CDR3aa: CSAAGQETQYF
d_gene: NA; abundance: NA; len: 14; j_gene: TRBJ2-5; v_gene: TRBV5-4; CDR3nt: TGTGCCAGCAGCTTGCGGGGAGGTAGAGAGACCCAGTACTTC; CDR3aa: CASSLRGGRETQYF
d_gene: TRBD2; abundance: once; len: 15; j_gene: TRBJ2-7; v_gene: TRBV7-6; CDR3nt: TGTGCCAGCAGCCCGAGCGGGGAGGTGTCCTACGAGCAGTACTTC; CDR3aa: CASSPSGEVSYEQYF
d_gene: TRBD1; abundance: NA; len: 17; j_gene: TRBJ1-5; v_gene: TRBV5-5; CDR3nt: TGTGCCAGCAGCTTGACACCGGGACAGGTTAGCAATCAGCCCCAGCATTTT; CDR3aa: CASSLTPGQVSNQPQHF
d_gene: NA; abundance: NA; len: 14; j_gene: TRBJ2-2; v_gene: TRBV7-6; CDR3nt: TGTGCCAGCAGCTTAGCGTCTTCTAGCGGGGAGCTGTTTTTT; CDR3aa: CASSLASSSGELFF
d_gene: NA; abundance: NA; len: 15; j_gene: TRBJ1-1; v_gene: TRBV7-9; CDR3nt: TGTGCCAGCAGCTCCGCGGGCGGGGCTGGTTTCTTCGCTTTCTTT; CDR3aa: CASSSAGGAGFFAFF
d_gene: NA; abundance: NA; len: 16; j_gene: TRBJ1-5; v_gene: TRBV6-6; CDR3nt: TGTGCCAGCACTACGACCGGGGGTAGGGGCAATCAGCCCCAGCATTTT; CDR3aa: CASTTTGGRGNQPQHF
d_gene: NA; abundance: once; len: 14; j_gene: TRBJ1-5; v_gene: TRBV19; CDR3nt: TGTGCCAGTAGTTCTCAGGGACGCGATCAGCCCCAGCATTTT; CDR3aa: CASSSQGRDQPQHF
d_gene: TRBD1; abundance: NA; len: 15; j_gene: TRBJ2-5; v_gene: TRBV11-2; CDR3nt: TGTGCCAGCAGCCACGGACAGGGTGGGCAAGAGACCCAGTACTTC; CDR3aa: CASSHGQGGQETQYF
d_gene: NA; abundance: NA; len: 13; j_gene: TRBJ1-2; v_gene: TRBV30; CDR3nt: TGTGCCTGGAGGGGAGTAGGAACTCCCCGCTACACCTTC; CDR3aa: CAWRGVGTPRYTF
d_gene: NA; abundance: NA; len: 14; j_gene: TRBJ1-5; v_gene: TRBV6-5; CDR3nt: TGTGCCAGCAGTGAGGCGGGTAGCAATCAGCCCCAGCATTTT; CDR3aa: CASSEAGSNQPQHF
d_gene: NA; abundance: NA; len: 12; j_gene: TRBJ2-7; v_gene: TRBV1; CDR3nt: TGCACCAGCAGCCAAGCCCGGCACGAGCAGTACTTC; CDR3aa: CTSSQARHEQYF
d_gene: NA; abundance: NA; len: 16; j_gene: TRBJ2-1; v_gene: TRBV27; CDR3nt: TGTGCCAGCAGTTTATCAAGTTTTCCCCCAGTAAGTGAGCAGTTCTTC; CDR3aa: CASSLSSFPPVSEQFF
d_gene: NA; abundance: NA; len: 14; j_gene: TRBJ2-3; v_gene: TRBV9; CDR3nt: TGTGCCAGCAGTGCCCTTAGCTACACAGATACGCAGTATTTT; CDR3aa: CASSALSYTDTQYF
d_gene: TRBD2; abundance: NA; len: 16; j_gene: TRBJ2-7; v_gene: TRBV19; CDR3nt: TGTGCCAGTAGCAGCGGACTAGCGGGAGGAACCTACGAGCAGTACTTC; CDR3aa: CASSSGLAGGTYEQYF
d_gene: TRBD1; abundance: once; len: 17; j_gene: TRBJ2-3; v_gene: TRBV5-1; CDR3nt: TGCGCCAGCAGTCTCGGCAGAGGACAGGGGGCGGCAGATACGCAGTATTTT; CDR3aa: CASSLGRGQGAADTQYF
d_gene: TRBD2; abundance: NA; len: 17; j_gene: TRBJ2-7; v_gene: TRBV11-3; CDR3nt: TGTGCCAGCAGCTTAGGGGGACTAGCGGGCAGCTCCTACGAGCAGTACTTC; CDR3aa: CASSLGGLAGSSYEQYF
d_gene: NA; abundance: NA; len: 13; j_gene: TRBJ1-2; v_gene: TRBV30; CDR3nt: TGTGCCTGGAGTACGAGGGGGACGGGTGGCTACACCTTC; CDR3aa: CAWSTRGTGGYTF
d_gene: TRBD2; abundance: NA; len: 17; j_gene: TRBJ2-7; v_gene: TRBV5-5; CDR3nt: TGTGCCAGCACCGGTGGAGCATGGGGGGGTAGCTCCTACGAGCAGTACTTC; CDR3aa: CASTGGAWGGSSYEQYF
d_gene: NA; abundance: NA; len: 13; j_gene: TRBJ1-6; v_gene: TRBV2; CDR3nt: TGTGCCAGCAACGAGGTACAAAATTCACCCCTCCACTTT; CDR3aa: CASNEVQNSPLHF
d_gene: TRBD1; abundance: NA; len: 16; j_gene: TRBJ2-5; v_gene: TRBV4-1; CDR3nt: TGCGCCAGCAGCCACCTCACGGGACAGGGCCAAGAGACCCAGTACTTC; CDR3aa: CASSHLTGQGQETQYF
d_gene: TRBD1; abundance: few; len: 14; j_gene: TRBJ1-6; v_gene: TRBV27; CDR3nt: TGTGCCAGCAGTCCGCCGGGACAGAGATCACCCCTCCACTTT; CDR3aa: CASSPPGQRSPLHF
d_gene: NA; abundance: NA; len: 16; j_gene: TRBJ1-6; v_gene: TRBV21-1; CDR3nt: TGTGCCAGCAGCAAAGGTCGCGGAGGTTATAATTCACCCCTCCACTTT; CDR3aa: CASSKGRGGYNSPLHF
d_gene: NA; abundance: NA; len: 16; j_gene: TRBJ2-2; v_gene: TRBV7-9; CDR3nt: TGTGCCAGCAGCTTTGGGAGGGACAGAAACACCGGGGAGCTGTTTTTT; CDR3aa: CASSFGRDRNTGELFF
d_gene: NA; abundance: once; len: 14; j_gene: TRBJ1-5; v_gene: TRBV6-1; CDR3nt: TGTGCCAGCAGTGAAGGGGGGAGCAATCAGCCCCAGCATTTT; CDR3aa: CASSEGGSNQPQHF
d_gene: NA; abundance: NA; len: 15; j_gene: TRBJ2-6; v_gene: TRBV5-4; CDR3nt: TGTGCCAGCAGCTTGGTGGGCTCTGGGGCCAACGTCCTGACTTTC; CDR3aa: CASSLVGSGANVLTF
d_gene: NA; abundance: NA; len: 13; j_gene: TRBJ2-1; v_gene: TRBV11-3; CDR3nt: TGTGCCAGCAGCTATAGCGTGCACAATGAGCAGTTCTTC; CDR3aa: CASSYSVHNEQFF
d_gene: NA; abundance: NA; len: 17; j_gene: TRBJ2-3; v_gene: TRBV28; CDR3nt: TGTGCCAGCAGTTTAGTCAAGCCACGGGGGAGCACAGATACGCAGTATTTT; CDR3aa: CASSLVKPRGSTDTQYF
d_gene: TRBD1; abundance: NA; len: 15; j_gene: TRBJ2-5; v_gene: TRBV30; CDR3nt: TGTGCCTGGTCAAACCTCGACAGGGGACCCGAGACCCAGTACTTC; CDR3aa: CAWSNLDRGPETQYF
d_gene: NA; abundance: NA; len: 15; j_gene: TRBJ1-2; v_gene: TRBV15; CDR3nt: TGTGCCACCAGCAGAGAACAGAAAAGAAACTATGGCTACACCTTC; CDR3aa: CATSREQKRNYGYTF
d_gene: TRBD1; abundance: once; len: 18; j_gene: TRBJ2-6; v_gene: TRBV10-3; CDR3nt: TGTGCCATCAGTGAGTCGGGACAGGGGGCTGCTGGGGCCAACGTCCTGACTTTC; CDR3aa: CAISESGQGAAGANVLTF
d_gene: NA; abundance: NA; len: 13; j_gene: TRBJ2-1; v_gene: TRBV12-5; CDR3nt: TGTGCTAGTGGTTCAAGTAGCTACAATGAGCAGTTCTTC; CDR3aa: CASGSSSYNEQFF
d_gene: NA; abundance: NA; len: 16; j_gene: TRBJ2-7; v_gene: TRBV7-6; CDR3nt: TGTGCCAGCAGCTCGAGGACGGGCGAAAGGGGTTACGAGCAGTACTTC; CDR3aa: CASSSRTGERGYEQYF
d_gene: NA; abundance: NA; len: 16; j_gene: TRBJ1-1; v_gene: TRBV19; CDR3nt: TGTGCCAGTAGGACGCGCCCCGAATGGGCAGCCACTGAAGCTTTCTTT; CDR3aa: CASRTRPEWAATEAFF
d_gene: NA; abundance: NA; len: 13; j_gene: TRBJ1-2; v_gene: TRBV19; CDR3nt: TGTGCCAGTACAGGACCCTTAGACTATGGCTACACCTTC; CDR3aa: CASTGPLDYGYTF
d_gene: TRBD1; abundance: NA; len: 18; j_gene: TRBJ2-2; v_gene: TRBV5-5; CDR3nt: TGTGCCAGCAGCCCGGCCCGGACAGGGATAAGGAACACCGGGGAGCTGTTTTTT; CDR3aa: CASSPARTGIRNTGELFF
d_gene: NA; abundance: NA; len: 13; j_gene: TRBJ2-1; v_gene: TRBV5-6; CDR3nt: TGTGCCAGCAGCCCCGACAGAAACAATGAGCAGTTCTTC; CDR3aa: CASSPDRNNEQFF
d_gene: NA; abundance: NA; len: 13; j_gene: TRBJ2-2; v_gene: TRBV9; CDR3nt: TGTGCCAGCAGCGTAGAAGTAGTCGGGGAGCTGTTTTTT; CDR3aa: CASSVEVVGELFF
d_gene: TRBD1; abundance: NA; len: 18; j_gene: TRBJ1-4; v_gene: TRBV19; CDR3nt: TGTGCCAGTAGTGATACAGGGGCCGATTTTGCAACTAATGAAAAACTGTTTTTT; CDR3aa: CASSDTGADFATNEKLFF
d_gene: NA; abundance: NA; len: 11; j_gene: TRBJ1-1; v_gene: TRBV2; CDR3nt: TGTGCCAGCCTCAAGAACACTGAAGCTTTCTTT; CDR3aa: CASLKNTEAFF
d_gene: NA; abundance: medium-sized; len: 12; j_gene: TRBJ1-1; v_gene: TRBV7-9; CDR3nt: TGTGCCAGCAGCTGGGACAACACTGAAGCTTTCTTT; CDR3aa: CASSWDNTEAFF
d_gene: NA; abundance: NA; len: 14; j_gene: TRBJ1-1; v_gene: TRBV5-1; CDR3nt: TGCGCCAGCAGCTTGCGGACAGTGAACACTGAAGCTTTCTTT; CDR3aa: CASSLRTVNTEAFF
d_gene: NA; abundance: NA; len: 12; j_gene: TRBJ1-2; v_gene: TRBV28; CDR3nt: TGTGCCAGCACTGACACTAACTATGGCTACACCTTC; CDR3aa: CASTDTNYGYTF
d_gene: NA; abundance: NA; len: 14; j_gene: TRBJ2-2; v_gene: TRBV5-4; CDR3nt: TGTGCCAGCAGCTTGAGGAGGGGGACCGGGGAGCTGTTTTTT; CDR3aa: CASSLRRGTGELFF
d_gene: NA; abundance: few; len: 13; j_gene: TRBJ1-5; v_gene: TRBV2; CDR3nt: TGTGCCAGCAGCGCGGACCGTAGAGCTCCCCAGCATTTT; CDR3aa: CASSADRRAPQHF
d_gene: NA; abundance: NA; len: 14; j_gene: TRBJ1-1; v_gene: TRBV10-1; CDR3nt: TGCGCCAGCAGTGCCCAGGGCCAGAACACTGAAGCTTTCTTT; CDR3aa: CASSAQGQNTEAFF
d_gene: NA; abundance: few; len: 15; j_gene: TRBJ2-7; v_gene: TRBV5-4; CDR3nt: TGTGCCAGCAGCTCAATCCTGGATCGGCCCTACGAGCAGTACTTC; CDR3aa: CASSSILDRPYEQYF